The 16 T cell receptor beta chains reported below all come from one sample, sequenced in a study of technical replicates of blood from a few donors. Assay used: immunoSEQ multiplex PCR; TCRdb lists only in-frame clones, some missing. The sample has about 12,000 clones, 94% seen once. The sequenced sample consisted of PBMCs. The receptors come from a human donor in good health.

The chain couples TRBV28 to TRBJ1-2, with TRBD1 identical over 10 bases. Per germline, CDR1 MDHEN and CDR2 SYDVKM. This CDR3 comprises 14 residues. The ends lost 5 bases at V and 2 bases at J; junction bases unmatched: 2. This CDR3 is CASSLGQGNYGYTF. The CDR3 nucleotides are TGTGCCAGCAGTCTGGGACAGGGGAACTATGGCTACACCTTC.

The chain uses TRBV7-9 and TRBJ2-7, with TRBD2 identical over 11 bases. Germline CDR1 SEHNR, CDR2 FQNEAQ (reference sequence). This CDR3 region has 15 residues. V lost 5 bases to trimming and J lost 3 bases; unmatched junction nucleotides: 6. CDR3 in amino acids: CASSRLAGLYYEQYF. CDR3 nucleotide sequence: TGTGCCAGCAGCAGACTAGCGGGACTGTACTACGAGCAGTACTTC.

The chain uses TRBV2 and TRBJ1-2; 7 bases fit TRBD1. J gave up 3 bases and V 11 bases, and 6 bases lay outside the gene matches. The CDR3 length is 12 residues. Germline values: CDR1 SNHLY, CDR2 FYNNEI. As DNA, the CDR3 is TGTGCCGCCAATCAGGGGGACTATGGCTACACCTTC. It codes for CAANQGDYGYTF.

In DNA, the CDR3 is TGCGCCAGCAGATTCCGGGACAGGGCATCCTACGAGCAGTACTTC. Amino acid sequence: CASRFRDRASYEQYF. The chain is built from TRBV5-1 and TRBJ2-7; TRBD1 aligns across 9 bases. Germline V lookup: CDR1 SGHRS, CDR2 YFSETQ. J lost 1 base, V lost 5 bases, and 7 bases had no gene match. This CDR3 contains 15 residues.

A single count supports this clone. The V and J genes are TRBV14 and TRBJ2-7; D ambiguous. Trimming took 0 bases from V and 1 from J, leaving 7 bases between them. The length of the CDR3 is 14 residues. Germline V gives CDR1 SGHDN, CDR2 FVKESK. Written as DNA, the CDR3 is TGTGCCAGCAGCCAAGACCCAGATTCCTACGAGCAGTACTTC. Its protein product is CASSQDPDSYEQYF.

The chain recombines TRBV15 with TRBJ1-4, with D perhaps matching TRBD1 (6 bases). The CDR3 is 14 residues long. Trimming shortened V by 1 base and J by 5 bases, and 8 bases separated the two germline ends. Germline V gives CDR1 LNHNV, CDR2 YYDKDF (reference sequence). The CDR3 spells CATSRGQGNEKLFF. The CDR3 DNA reads as TGTGCCACCAGCAGAGGGCAGGGGAATGAAAAACTGTTTTTT.

This chain links TRBV5-8 with TRBJ2-3; D possibly corresponds to TRBD2 (6 bases). There are 14 residues in the CDR3. Germline V lookup: CDR1 SGHTS, CDR2 YDEGEE. V lost 3 bases and J 2 bases, leaving 10 bases between the germline ends. This CDR3 is CASSSGDFTDTQYF. The CDR3 DNA sequence: TGTGCCAGCAGCTCCGGGGACTTCACAGATACGCAGTATTTT. Drawing the rest from reference TRBV5-8 and TRBJ2-3, the complete variable domain is EAGVTQSPTHLIKTRGQQATLRCSPISGHTSVYWYQQALGLGLQFLLWYDEGEERNRGNFPPRFSGRQFPNYSSELNVNALELEDSALYLCASSSGDFTDTQYFGPGTRLTVL.

CDR3 bases: TGTGCCTGGGCCCACGGGAGTGGACAAGAGACCCAGTACTTC. Its protein product is CAWAHGSGQETQYF. The rearrangement links TRBV30 to TRBJ2-5; a weak D match, TRBD2 (6 bases). Germline V lookup: CDR1 GTSNPN, CDR2 SVGIG (reference sequence). The CDR3 spans 14 residues. With 5 bases removed from V and 2 bases from J, the gap between germline ends came to 15 bases.

This chain uses TRBV2 with TRBJ1-3, with D possibly TRBD1 on 6 matching bases. The CDR3 is 15 amino acids. In germline, CDR1 is SNHLY, CDR2 FYNNEI. Trimming cost V 5 bases and J 0 bases, with 11 bases left between them. The CDR3: CASSPQGSSGNTIYF. CDR3 in DNA: TGTGCCAGCAGTCCTCAGGGGAGCTCTGGAAACACCATATATTTT.

V gene TRBV25-1 combines with J gene TRBJ2-7; D may be TRBD1 (5 bases). Germline CDR1 MGHDK, CDR2 SYGVNS. With 1 base removed from V and 2 bases from J, the gap between germline ends came to 6 bases. The CDR3 totals 13 residues. The chain's CDR3 is CASSELDTYEQYF. The CDR3 bases are TGTGCCAGCAGTGAATTGGACACCTACGAGCAGTACTTC.

The V and J genes are TRBV4-2 and TRBJ2-1; D possibly corresponds to TRBD2 (6 bases). V gave up 1 base and J gave up 1 base, with 17 bases separating them. The CDR3 consists of 18 residues. Germline values: CDR1 LGHNA, CDR2 YNFKEQ. The DNA of the CDR3 is TGTGCCAGCAGCCAAGCCTCATTTAGCGGAGGGTCCTACAATGAGCAGTTCTTC. Translation gives CASSQASFSGGSYNEQFF.

The genes are TRBV5-6 and TRBJ2-1, with 15 bases matching TRBD2. V lost 6 bases, J lost 6 bases, and 13 bases stayed unmatched. Germline V gene sequence: CDR1 SGHDT, CDR2 YYEEEE. The length of the CDR3 is 18 residues. CDR3 region: CASTEGLAGGPGVNEQFF. Here the CDR3 DNA reads TGTGCCAGCACCGAAGGACTAGCGGGAGGGCCAGGTGTCAATGAGCAGTTCTTC.

The genes are TRBV5-1 and TRBJ2-3, with D possibly TRBD1 on 5 matching bases. V gave up 0 bases and J gave up 0 bases, with 11 bases separating them. This CDR3 has 16 amino acids. Germline CDR1 is SGHRS and CDR2 is YFSETQ. CDR3 DNA: TGCGCCAGCAGCTTGGCCTTACAGGTTAGCACAGATACGCAGTATTTT. Amino acid sequence: CASSLALQVSTDTQYF.

The chain joins TRBV30 to TRBJ2-5; D call uncertain. CDR3 length: 12 amino acids. Trimming cost V 3 bases and J 5 bases, with 10 bases left between them. CDR1 and CDR2 from the germline V gene are GTSNPN and SVGIG (reference sequence). The CDR3 loop is CAWSREWETQYF. Written as DNA, the CDR3 is TGTGCCTGGAGCCGCGAGTGGGAGACCCAGTACTTC.

The rearrangement uses TRBV5-1 and TRBJ2-3; D uncertain. Trimming pared 0 bases from V and 6 bases from J, leaving 5 bases between. This CDR3 region has 12 residues. Per the germline V gene, CDR1 is SGHRS and CDR2 is YFSETQ. The CDR3 protein is CASSLVSDTQYF. The CDR3 DNA sequence: TGCGCCAGCAGCTTGGTTTCGGATACGCAGTATTTT.

This sequence joins TRBV5-1 and TRBJ2-2; TRBD1 agrees at 7 bases. J gave up 4 bases and V 4 bases, and 10 bases lay outside the gene matches. Germline V CDR1 and CDR2: SGHRS, YFSETQ. The CDR3 covers 16 residues. The CDR3 region has the DNA TGCGCCAGCAGCCGACAGGGCCTTGGGGGCACCGGGGAGCTGTTTTTT. Protein sequence: CASSRQGLGGTGELFF.